Below, 13 T cell receptor beta chains from the same sample are listed, as sequenced in a study of HIV-infected patients and healthy controls. All unsorted peripheral T cells were captured because whole blood was used without fractionation. Reverse transcription used 450 to 650 ng RNA and constant-region primers for alpha and beta. Using multiplexing indices, alpha and beta chain libraries were generated apart by chain-specific third strand synthesis. In TCRdb, the 5' RACE reads were re-called with MiXCR into one record per CDR3 protein. The data hold about 440 distinct CDR3 sequences, with roughly two thirds observed a single time. This material consisted of blood, taken before antiretroviral therapy. These receptor sequences come from an adult with HIV infection.

This clonotype turned up a few times. This beta chain turned up in a library designed for alpha chains; as an off-target read, its abundance says little. The chain links TRBV20-1 to TRBJ2-7; TRBD2 aligns across 7 bases. Germline V gene data show CDR1 as DFQATT and CDR2 as SNEGSKA (reference sequence). CDR3 size: 13 residues. The J segment lost 3 bases and the V segment lost 3 bases, leaving 5 bases of the junction unmatched. CDR3 loop: CSARWRESYEQYF. The CDR3 DNA reads TGCAGTGCTAGGTGGCGGGAGAGCTACGAGCAGTACTTC.

Details on this clonotype: This beta chain is a stray sequence in a library constructed for alpha chains; its clone size is not meaningful. This chain's CDR3 is CASSLLPSSGNTIYF. CDR3 nucleotide sequence: TGTGCCAGCAGCCTGCTCCCGAGCTCTGGAAACACCATATATTTT. This chain links TRBV7-2 with TRBJ1-3; D is uncertain. In germline, CDR1 is SGHTA, CDR2 FQGNSA. The CDR3 extends over 15 amino acids. V lost 5 bases and J lost 0, with 11 bases in between.

This clonotype was found a few times. This beta chain represents an off-target read in a library built for alpha chains; its size is of limited meaning. The chain carries TRBV7-8 and TRBJ2-5; the D gene is possibly TRBD1 (5 bases). V dropped 5 bases and J dropped 1 base, with 14 bases sitting between them. CDR3 length equals 15 residues. Germline CDR1 reads SGHVS; CDR2 reads FQNEAQ. The CDR3 DNA sequence: TGTGCCAGCAGCCTAGGGGTCGGCGGCCAAGAGACCCAGTACTTC. Translation: CASSLGVGGQETQYF.

On this clonotype itself: Since the library was made to target alpha chains, this beta chain is a stray read and its abundance is not meaningful. This chain uses TRBV5-6 with TRBJ2-7, with D unresolved. The CDR3 loop spans 14 amino acids. CDR1 is SGHDT and CDR2 is YYEEEE in the germline V gene. Trimming pared 2 bases from V and 2 bases from J, leaving 11 bases between. The CDR3 loop reads CASSFSTEAYEQYF. Written as DNA, the CDR3 is TGTGCCAGCAGCTTTTCCACGGAAGCCTACGAGCAGTACTTC.

As for this clonotype: Little can be read into the size of this beta chain, an off-target read in a library designed for alpha chains. The rearrangement joins TRBV9 to TRBJ1-2; no reliable D call. Germline loops: CDR1 SGDLS, CDR2 YYNGEE. This CDR3 has 13 residues. V was shortened by 0 bases and J by 4 bases, with 7 bases between the two germline ends. CDR3 in amino acids: CASSVEQGYGYTF. CDR3 DNA sequence: TGTGCCAGCAGCGTAGAACAAGGCTATGGCTACACCTTC.

Details on this clonotype: Because this beta chain is a stray read in a library intended to capture alpha chains, its abundance should not be given much weight. This sequence joins TRBV6-5 and TRBJ2-7, with D tentatively TRBD1 or TRBD2 (6 bases each). Germline V gene sequence: CDR1 MNHEY, CDR2 SVGAGI. Trimming took 6 bases from V and 0 from J, leaving 15 bases between them. The CDR3 covers 15 residues. This CDR3 is CASSLGGTVSYEQYF. For the CDR3, the DNA is TGTGCCAGCAGCCTAGGGGGGACGGTCTCCTACGAGCAGTACTTC.

About this clonotype: This beta chain was picked up by a library intended for alpha chains and is off target, so its count carries little meaning. The chain has TRBV12-3 or TRBV12-4 and TRBJ2-1; D unresolved. The V gene lost 5 bases and the J gene lost 7 bases, with 3 bases spanning the gap. CDR3 length: 10 residues. CDR3 DNA sequence: TGTGCCAGCAGTGTTAATGAGCAGTTCTTC. Protein product: CASSVNEQFF.

On this clonotype: A library prepared for alpha chains yielded this beta chain as an off-target read; its size is of little meaning. V is TRBV28 and J is TRBJ2-7; D unresolved. The length of the CDR3 is 13 residues. Germline V gene data show CDR1 as MDHEN and CDR2 as SYDVKM. V was trimmed by 6 bases and J by 0 bases, leaving 9 bases between them. For the CDR3, the DNA is TGTGCCAGCAGCGACGCTAGCTCCTACGAGCAGTACTTC. This gives the protein CASSDASSYEQYF. Variable domain in full (rest from reference TRBV28 and TRBJ2-7): DVKVTQSSRYLVKRTGEKVFLECVQDMDHENMFWYRQDPGLGLRLIYFSYDVKMKEKGDIPEGYSVSREKKERFSLILESASTNQTSMYLCASSDASSYEQYFGPGTRLTVT.

On this clonotype: The library was prepared for alpha chains; this beta chain is a stray read, so its frequency means little. This chain links TRBV4-3 with TRBJ2-2, with 7 bases that match TRBD2. This CDR3 has 16 amino acids. V shed 0 bases and J 6 bases; nucleotides not matched to a gene: 7. Germline V lookup: CDR1 LGHNA, CDR2 YSLEER. The CDR3 region is CASSQDQGLEAGELFF. The CDR3 region has the DNA TGCGCCAGCAGCCAAGATCAAGGACTAGAGGCCGGGGAGCTGTTTTTT.

This clonotype came up a few times. This beta chain represents an off-target read in a library built for alpha chains; its size is of limited meaning. The rearrangement uses TRBV6-5 and TRBJ2-3, with TRBD2 matching 10 bases. Germline V gene data show CDR1 as MNHEY and CDR2 as SVGAGI. V lost 5 bases to trimming and J lost 5 bases; unmatched junction nucleotides: 10. CDR3 size: 16 residues. The CDR3 region is CASSHLTSGLGDTQYF. The CDR3 DNA is TGTGCCAGCAGTCATTTGACTAGCGGGTTGGGAGATACGCAGTATTTT.

Comments on this clonotype: This beta chain is a stray sequence in a library constructed for alpha chains; its clone size is not meaningful. The chain uses TRBV7-9 and TRBJ1-1; D gene unclear. This CDR3 is 13 amino acids long. V lost 1 base and J 4 bases, leaving 7 bases between the germline ends. Germline CDR1 is SEHNR and CDR2 is FQNEAQ (reference sequence). The CDR3 loop is CASSLGSGTEAFF. CDR3 coding DNA: TGTGCCAGCAGCTTAGGAAGCGGCACTGAAGCTTTCTTT.

Remarks on this clonotype: This beta chain turned up in a library designed for alpha chains; as an off-target read, its abundance says little. The V call is TRBV4-2, the J call TRBJ2-1, with 9 bases matching TRBD2. Losses at the gene ends were 0 bases for V and 8 bases for J; bases not matched to a gene: 2. The germline V gene encodes CDR1 LGHNA and CDR2 YNFKEQ. The CDR3 length is 14 residues. The CDR3 nucleotides read TGTGCCAGCAGCCAAGAACTAGCGGGTGATGAGCAGTTCTTC. Amino acid sequence: CASSQELAGDEQFF.

This clonotype has a single count. This beta chain turned up in a library designed for alpha chains; as an off-target read, its abundance says little. The chain carries TRBV7-8 and TRBJ2-6; 7 bases line up with TRBD1. The V gene end was trimmed by 5 bases and the J gene end by 4 bases; junction bases not matched to a gene: 2. The length of the CDR3 is 14 residues. Germline CDR1 reads SGHVS; CDR2 reads FQNEAQ. The DNA of the CDR3 is TGTGCCAGCAGCACAGGGGCCGGGGCCAACGTCCTGACTTTC. This translates into CASSTGAGANVLTF.